Shown below are 23 T cell receptor beta chains from a single sample sequenced in a study of blood T cell repertoires in COVID-19. Measured with immunoSEQ multiplex PCR; TCRdb has only the in-frame clones, and not every one. The table lists roughly 40,000 clones, roughly 88% of them singletons. Sequenced material: peripheral blood. These receptors originate from a woman aged 40 to 50 with acute or convalescent COVID-19.

The chain recombines TRBV4-3 with TRBJ2-6, with unresolved D. This CDR3 is 16 amino acids long. The V gene's germline CDR1 is LGHNA and CDR2 YSLEER. V was clipped by 0 bases and J by 0 bases, with 6 bases between them. For the CDR3, the DNA is TGCGCCAGCAGCCAAGATACAGTCTCTGGGGCCAACGTCCTGACTTTC. The encoded protein is CASSQDTVSGANVLTF.

The chain is built from TRBV27 and TRBJ2-7, with 8 bases aligning to TRBD1. This CDR3 region has 14 residues. J lost 2 bases, V lost 4 bases, and 4 bases had no gene match. Germline values: CDR1 MNHEY, CDR2 SMNVEV (reference sequence). CDR3 residues: CASSWTGSAYEQYF. The CDR3 DNA is TGTGCCAGCAGTTGGACAGGGTCGGCCTACGAGCAGTACTTC.

The rearrangement links TRBV28 to TRBJ2-1, with a possible D match to TRBD1 (5 bases). From germline, CDR1 is MDHEN and CDR2 SYDVKM. The germline V and J ends were trimmed by 5 bases and 7 bases, with 24 bases remaining between them. There are 17 residues in the CDR3. The CDR3 here is CASSPISGYSTKNEQFF. CDR3 bases: TGTGCCAGCAGTCCCATATCAGGGTATAGTACTAAAAATGAGCAGTTCTTC.

This chain links TRBV27 with TRBJ2-1; 8 bases match TRBD2. The germline V gene has CDR1 MNHEY and CDR2 SMNVEV (reference sequence). V lost 4 bases, J lost 3 bases, and 5 bases stayed unmatched. The CDR3 has 15 residues. The CDR3 spells CASSWIAGIYNEQFF. Written as DNA, the CDR3 is TGTGCCAGCAGTTGGATAGCGGGAATCTACAATGAGCAGTTCTTC.

The chain links TRBV11-2 to TRBJ1-2; D may be TRBD1 (5 bases). The CDR3 covers 16 residues. From germline, CDR1 is SGHAT and CDR2 FQNNGV. Trimming left V 5 bases short and J 4 bases short, with 20 bases between. The CDR3 sequence is CASSPSPAAGFYGYTF. The CDR3 coding sequence is TGTGCCAGCAGCCCTTCTCCAGCCGCAGGGTTCTATGGCTACACCTTC. Using reference TRBV11-2 and TRBJ1-2 for the parts outside the CDR3, the full variable domain is EAGVAQSPRYKIIEKRQSVAFWCNPISGHATLYWYQQILGQGPKLLIQFQNNGVVDDSQLPKDRFSAERLKGVDSTLKIQPAKLEDSAVYLCASSPSPAAGFYGYTFGSGTRLTVV.

The chain recombines TRBV29-1 with TRBJ2-1, with a weak D call TRBD2 (6 bases). Between the trimmed V and J ends, which lost 5 bases and 0 bases, there was a span of 11 bases. Looked up from germline, CDR1 is SQVTM and CDR2 is ANQGSEA. CDR3 length: 14 amino acids. CDR3 bases: TGCAGCGTTATTAGCGGTAGCTCCTACAATGAGCAGTTCTTC. This encodes CSVISGSSYNEQFF.

This clone appeared a few times. The V call is TRBV19, the J call TRBJ1-1; D gene uncertain. Trimming took 2 bases from V and 6 from J, leaving 10 bases between them. CDR3 length: 13 amino acids. The germline gives CDR1 LNHDA, CDR2 SQIVND (reference sequence). The CDR3 bases are TGTGCCAGTAGTATAAGAGGATGGGCTGAAGCTTTCTTT. Translation gives CASSIRGWAEAFF.

The V and J genes are TRBV27 and TRBJ2-7; 7 bases map to TRBD2. Germline V lookup: CDR1 MNHEY, CDR2 SMNVEV (reference sequence). Unmatched junction bases numbered 4, after V lost 6 bases and J lost 2 bases. This CDR3 spans 13 amino acids. The CDR3: CASRAGLTYEQYF. The DNA of the CDR3 is TGTGCCAGCAGAGCGGGACTCACCTACGAGCAGTACTTC.

This chain connects TRBV5-1 to TRBJ2-3, with TRBD2 matching over 15 bases. CDR1 SGHRS and CDR2 YFSETQ come from the germline V gene. The CDR3 spans 18 residues. After removal of 7 bases from V and 3 bases from J, the junction contained 12 bases not matched to a gene. In nucleotides, the CDR3 is TGCGCCAGCCACGGAGGACTAGCGGGAGGGGATCGAACAGATACGCAGTATTTT. The encoded protein is CASHGGLAGGDRTDTQYF.

The chain joins TRBV7-9 to TRBJ1-3, with unresolved D. CDR1 and CDR2 (germline): SEHNR, FQNEAQ (reference sequence). V lost 5 bases to trimming and J lost 0 bases, with 11 bases between them. CDR3 length: 15 amino acids. The CDR3 DNA reads as TGTGCCAGCAGCCCCCTCCTGAGCTCTGGAAACACCATATATTTT. Amino acids: CASSPLLSSGNTIYF. The entire variable domain, with the rest obtained from reference TRBV7-9 and TRBJ1-3, is as follows: DTGVSQNPRHKITKRGQNVTFRCDPISEHNRLYWYRQTLGQGPEFLTYFQNEAQLEKSRLLSDRFSAERPKGSFSTLEIQRTEQGDSAMYLCASSPLLSSGNTIYFGEGSWLTVV.

This clone occurred once. V and J are TRBV2 and TRBJ1-5; no definite D call. Trimming removed 6 bases at V and 7 bases at J, with 10 bases between. Germline V gene data show CDR1 as SNHLY and CDR2 as FYNNEI. The CDR3 extends over 12 amino acids. This CDR3 is CASSPDTQPQHF. As DNA, the CDR3 is TGTGCCAGCAGCCCCGACACCCAGCCCCAGCATTTT.

V and J are TRBV19 and TRBJ1-5; 8 nucleotides agree with TRBD1. There are 14 residues in the CDR3. Trimming cost V 6 bases and J 3 bases; bases outside gene matches: 4. Germline values: CDR1 LNHDA, CDR2 SQIVND (reference sequence). The CDR3 DNA reads as TGTGCCAGTAGACAGACAGGGGACAATCAGCCCCAGCATTTT. Protein sequence: CASRQTGDNQPQHF.

CDR3 in amino acids: CASSQDRTGGPYSNQPQHF. For the CDR3, the DNA is TGCGCCAGCAGCCAGGACCGAACAGGGGGACCATATAGCAATCAGCCCCAGCATTTT. V is TRBV4-3 and J is TRBJ1-5; 8 bases agree with TRBD1. V dropped 3 bases and J dropped 0; count of bases not matched to a gene: 13. The CDR3 has 19 amino acids. Per the germline V gene, CDR1 is LGHNA and CDR2 is YSLEER.

The rearrangement joins TRBV5-1 to TRBJ2-3, with TRBD2 as a possible D gene (5 bases). Germline loops: CDR1 SGHRS, CDR2 YFSETQ. There are 16 residues in the CDR3. V was cut by 1 base and J by 3 bases, with 15 bases left in between. The CDR3 DNA follows: TGCGCCAGCAGCTTGTCGATGAAGGAGGCGACAGATACGCAGTATTTT. It codes for CASSLSMKEATDTQYF.

This chain links TRBV9 with TRBJ1-4; no firm D call. The CDR3 is 15 residues long. Germline assignment: CDR1 SGDLS and CDR2 YYNGEE. Trimming removed 0 bases at V and 8 bases at J, with 14 bases between. The DNA for the CDR3 is TGTGCCAGCAGCGTAGATTGGGAGGGTGCAGAAAAACTGTTTTTT. Its protein is CASSVDWEGAEKLFF. Supplemented by reference TRBV9 and TRBJ1-4, the full variable domain reads DSGVTQTPKHLITATGQRVTLRCSPRSGDLSVYWYQQSLDQGLQFLIQYYNGEERAKGNILERFSAQQFPDLHSELNLSSLELGDSALYFCASSVDWEGAEKLFFGSGTQLSVL.

The chain combines TRBV24-1 with TRBJ1-4; 9 nucleotides agree with TRBD1. The CDR3 runs 15 residues. CDR1 and CDR2 (germline): KGHDR, SFDVKD. The V segment lost 8 bases and the J segment 8 bases; nucleotides outside the gene matches: 11. The CDR3 loop reads CATKGAPGQGEKLFF. The CDR3 DNA reads TGTGCCACCAAGGGGGCCCCGGGACAGGGCGAAAAACTGTTTTTT.

The chain joins TRBV7-9 to TRBJ1-4; TRBD1 aligns across 8 bases. The trim removed 1 base at V and 3 bases at J, leaving 1 base unmatched. CDR3 size: 15 residues. Per the germline V gene, CDR1 is SEHNR and CDR2 is FQNEAQ (reference sequence). The CDR3 sequence: CASSLETGANEKLFF. As DNA, the CDR3 is TGTGCCAGCAGCTTAGAGACAGGGGCTAATGAAAAACTGTTTTTT.

This clone has only one observation. This chain connects TRBV2 to TRBJ1-4, with 7 bases lining up with TRBD1. From germline, CDR1 is SNHLY and CDR2 FYNNEI. The CDR3 loop spans 15 amino acids. V shed 6 bases, J shed 5 bases, and the junction held 9 bases outside the gene matches. For the CDR3, the DNA is TGTGCCAGCAGGGCAGGGGGAAGGACAAATGAAAAACTGTTTTTT. Amino acids: CASRAGGRTNEKLFF.

This clone was seen a single time. This chain connects TRBV2 to TRBJ1-1; unclear D gene. V was trimmed by 5 bases and J by 1 base, leaving 8 bases between them. The CDR3 sequence is 13 residues long. The germline gives CDR1 SNHLY, CDR2 FYNNEI. CDR3 residues: CASSRLPNTEAFF. The CDR3 DNA reads TGTGCCAGCAGTCGACTCCCGAACACTGAAGCTTTCTTT.

The V and J genes are TRBV29-1 and TRBJ2-7; a possible D gene is TRBD1 (6 bases). The CDR3 length is 14 residues. The germline V gene has CDR1 SQVTM and CDR2 ANQGSEA. V dropped 4 bases and J dropped 6 bases, with 19 bases sitting between them. The CDR3 sequence: CSVGSPDRTGEQYF. CDR3 DNA: TGCAGCGTTGGGAGCCCAGACAGGACGGGCGAGCAGTACTTC.

The gene calls are TRBV5-1 and TRBJ2-7; no clear D gene. V was cut by 0 bases and J by 3 bases, with 13 bases left in between. Germline V gives CDR1 SGHRS, CDR2 YFSETQ. The CDR3 is 15 residues long. CDR3 bases: TGCGCCAGCAGCTTGGTGGGCTCTACGATCTACGAGCAGTACTTC. Its translation: CASSLVGSTIYEQYF. Together with reference TRBV5-1 and TRBJ2-7, the CDR3 gives the full variable domain: KAGVTQTPRYLIKTRGQQVTLSCSPISGHRSVSWYQQTPGQGLQFLFEYFSETQRNKGNFPGRFSGRQFSNSRSEMNVSTLELGDSALYLCASSLVGSTIYEQYFGPGTRLTVT.

The V and J genes are TRBV19 and TRBJ2-1; 7 bases line up with TRBD1. There are 18 residues in the CDR3. Germline V gene lookup returns CDR1 LNHDA and CDR2 SQIVND (reference sequence). Trimming cost V 0 bases and J 5 bases; bases outside gene matches: 13. The CDR3 loop is CASSIEKIFGTADNEQFF. The CDR3 nucleotides read TGTGCCAGTAGTATAGAGAAAATTTTCGGGACAGCGGACAATGAGCAGTTCTTC.

V is TRBV5-1 and J is TRBJ2-7; 8 bases map to TRBD2. The V gene end was trimmed by 4 bases and the J gene end by 5 bases; junction bases not matched to a gene: 8. CDR3 length equals 14 residues. Looked up from germline, CDR1 is SGHRS and CDR2 is YFSETQ. The CDR3 sequence is CASSPGLARDEQYF. CDR3 DNA: TGCGCCAGCAGCCCCGGACTAGCTCGCGACGAGCAGTACTTC.